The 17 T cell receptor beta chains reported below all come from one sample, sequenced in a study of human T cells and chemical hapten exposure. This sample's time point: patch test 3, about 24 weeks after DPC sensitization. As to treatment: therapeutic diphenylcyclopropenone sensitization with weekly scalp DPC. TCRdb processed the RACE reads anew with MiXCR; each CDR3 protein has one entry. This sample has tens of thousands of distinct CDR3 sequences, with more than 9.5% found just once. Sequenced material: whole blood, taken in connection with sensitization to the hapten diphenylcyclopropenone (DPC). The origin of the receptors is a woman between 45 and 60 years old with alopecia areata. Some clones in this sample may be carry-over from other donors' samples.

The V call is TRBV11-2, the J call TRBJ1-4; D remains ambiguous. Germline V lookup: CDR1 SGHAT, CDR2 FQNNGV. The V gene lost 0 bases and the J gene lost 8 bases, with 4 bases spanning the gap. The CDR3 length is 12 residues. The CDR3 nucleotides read TGTGCCAGCAGCTTAGATAGAGAAAAACTGTTTTTT. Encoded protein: CASSLDREKLFF.

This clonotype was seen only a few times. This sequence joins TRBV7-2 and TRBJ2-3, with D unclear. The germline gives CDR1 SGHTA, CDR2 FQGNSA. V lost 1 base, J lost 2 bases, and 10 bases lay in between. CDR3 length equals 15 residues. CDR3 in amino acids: CASSLGAWHTDTQYF. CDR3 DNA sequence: TGTGCCAGCAGCTTAGGGGCGTGGCACACAGATACGCAGTATTTT.

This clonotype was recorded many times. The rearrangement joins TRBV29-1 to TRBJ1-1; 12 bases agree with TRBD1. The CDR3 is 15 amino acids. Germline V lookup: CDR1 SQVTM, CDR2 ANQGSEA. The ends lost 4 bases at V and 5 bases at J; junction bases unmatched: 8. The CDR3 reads CSVAGTGGSGTEAFF. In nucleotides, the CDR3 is TGCAGCGTTGCCGGGACAGGGGGCAGTGGGACTGAAGCTTTCTTT. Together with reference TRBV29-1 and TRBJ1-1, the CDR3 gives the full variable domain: SAVISQKPSRDICQRGTSLTIQCQVDSQVTMMFWYRQQPGQSLTLIATANQGSEATYESGFVIDKFPISRPNLTFSTLTVSNMSPEDSSIYLCSVAGTGGSGTEAFFGQGTRLTVV.

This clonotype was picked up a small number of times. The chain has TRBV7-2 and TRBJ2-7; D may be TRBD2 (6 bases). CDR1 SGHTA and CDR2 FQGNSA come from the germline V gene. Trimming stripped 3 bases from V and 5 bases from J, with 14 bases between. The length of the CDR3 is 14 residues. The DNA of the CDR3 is TGTGCCAGCAGCTTCGGAGGGACGGTCAACGAGCAGTACTTC. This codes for CASSFGGTVNEQYF. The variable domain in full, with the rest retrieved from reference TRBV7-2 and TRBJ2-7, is GAGVSQSPSNKVTEKGKDVELRCDPISGHTALYWYRQSLGQGLEFLIYFQGNSAPDKSGLPSDRFSAERTGGSVSTLTIQRTQQEDSAVYLCASSFGGTVNEQYFGPGTRLTVT.

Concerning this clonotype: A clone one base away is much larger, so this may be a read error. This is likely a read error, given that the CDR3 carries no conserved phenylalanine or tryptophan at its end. CDR3 DNA: TGTGCCAGCAGCCAATTGGGGAGTGGCGGCTACACCTCC. It is translated as CASSQLGSGGYTS. The genes are TRBV3-1 and TRBJ1-2; no clear D gene. V was shortened by 2 bases and J by 8 bases, with 12 bases between the two germline ends. Germline assignment: CDR1 LGHDT and CDR2 YNNKEL (reference sequence). This CDR3 spans 13 amino acids.

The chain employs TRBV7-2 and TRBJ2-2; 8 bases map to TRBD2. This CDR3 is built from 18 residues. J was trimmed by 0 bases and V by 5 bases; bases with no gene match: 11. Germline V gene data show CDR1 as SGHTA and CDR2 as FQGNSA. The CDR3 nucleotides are TGTGCCAGCAGCCTAGAACCCTTAGCGGGGACGAACACCGGGGAGCTGTTTTTT. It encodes CASSLEPLAGTNTGELFF.

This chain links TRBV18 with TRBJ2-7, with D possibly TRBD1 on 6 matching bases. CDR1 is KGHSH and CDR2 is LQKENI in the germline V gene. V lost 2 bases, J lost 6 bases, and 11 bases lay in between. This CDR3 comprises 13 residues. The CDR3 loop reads CASSPSLGGEQYF. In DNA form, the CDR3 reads TGTGCCAGCTCACCATCCTTAGGGGGCGAGCAGTACTTC.

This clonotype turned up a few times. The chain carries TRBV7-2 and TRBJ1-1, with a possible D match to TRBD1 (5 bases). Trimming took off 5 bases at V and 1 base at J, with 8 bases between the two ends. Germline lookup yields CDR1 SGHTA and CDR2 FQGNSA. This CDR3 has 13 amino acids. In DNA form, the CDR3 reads TGTGCCAGCAGCGTTCAGGGGAACACTGAAGCTTTCTTT. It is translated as CASSVQGNTEAFF.

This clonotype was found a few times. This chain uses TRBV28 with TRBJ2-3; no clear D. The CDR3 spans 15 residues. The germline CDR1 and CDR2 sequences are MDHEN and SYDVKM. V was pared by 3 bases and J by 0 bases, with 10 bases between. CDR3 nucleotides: TGTGCCAGCAGTTTTGTGGGTACAAGCACAGATACGCAGTATTTT. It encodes CASSFVGTSTDTQYF.

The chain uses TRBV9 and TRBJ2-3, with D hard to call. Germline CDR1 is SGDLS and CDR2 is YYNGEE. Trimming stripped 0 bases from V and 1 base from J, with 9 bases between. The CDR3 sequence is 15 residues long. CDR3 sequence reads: CASSVANGRTDTQYF. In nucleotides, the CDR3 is TGTGCCAGCAGCGTAGCTAACGGCCGCACAGATACGCAGTATTTT. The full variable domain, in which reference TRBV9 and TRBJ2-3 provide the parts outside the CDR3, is DSGVTQTPKHLITATGQRVTLRCSPRSGDLSVYWYQQSLDQGLQFLIQYYNGEERAKGNILERFSAQQFPDLHSELNLSSLELGDSALYFCASSVANGRTDTQYFGPGTRLTVL.

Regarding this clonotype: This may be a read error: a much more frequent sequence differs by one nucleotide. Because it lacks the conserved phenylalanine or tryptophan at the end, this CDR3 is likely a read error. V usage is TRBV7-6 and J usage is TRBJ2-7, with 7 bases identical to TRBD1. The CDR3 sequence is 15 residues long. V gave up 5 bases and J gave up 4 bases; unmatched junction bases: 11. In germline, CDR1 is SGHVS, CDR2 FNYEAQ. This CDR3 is CASSATGQIGYEQYI. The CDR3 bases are TGTGCCAGCAGCGCCACGGGACAGATCGGATACGAGCAGTACATC.

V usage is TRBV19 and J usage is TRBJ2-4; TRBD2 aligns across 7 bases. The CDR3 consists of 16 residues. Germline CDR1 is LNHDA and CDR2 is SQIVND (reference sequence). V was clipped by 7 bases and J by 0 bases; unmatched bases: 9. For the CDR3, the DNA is TGTGCCAGTACTCGGAGGCCGGGAGGAGCCAAAAACATTCAGTACTTC. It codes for CASTRRPGGAKNIQYF.

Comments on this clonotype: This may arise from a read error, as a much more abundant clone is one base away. The CDR3 spells CVSRRKTPRLHEKLFF. The CDR3, as DNA: TGTGTCAGCAGGCGTAAAACCCCTCGGCTGCACGAAAAACTGTTTTTT. The chain uses TRBV11-2 and TRBJ1-4; D unclear. Per germline, CDR1 SGHAT and CDR2 FQNNGV. The CDR3 length is 16 residues.

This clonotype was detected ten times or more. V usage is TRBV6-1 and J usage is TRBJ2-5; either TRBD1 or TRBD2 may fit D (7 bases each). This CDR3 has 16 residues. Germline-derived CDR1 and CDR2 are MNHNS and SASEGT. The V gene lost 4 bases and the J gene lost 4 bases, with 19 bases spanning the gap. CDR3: CASSAGATGRVETQYF. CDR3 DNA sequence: TGTGCCAGCAGTGCCGGGGCGACAGGGAGGGTAGAGACCCAGTACTTC.

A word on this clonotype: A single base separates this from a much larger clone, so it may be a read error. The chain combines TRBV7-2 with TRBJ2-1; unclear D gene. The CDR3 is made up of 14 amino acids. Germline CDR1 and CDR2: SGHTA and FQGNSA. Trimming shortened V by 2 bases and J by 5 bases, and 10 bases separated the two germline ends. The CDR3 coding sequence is TGTGCCAGCAGCTTAATGATCCTGAACAATGAGCAGTTCTTC. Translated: CASSLMILNNEQFF.

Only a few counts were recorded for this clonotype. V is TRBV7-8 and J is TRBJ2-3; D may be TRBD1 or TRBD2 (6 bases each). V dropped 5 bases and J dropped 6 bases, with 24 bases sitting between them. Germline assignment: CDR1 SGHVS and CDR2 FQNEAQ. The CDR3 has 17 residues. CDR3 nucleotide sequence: TGTGCCAGCAGCCGAATAGGGGGGCCCGTGGGGGCGGATACGCAGTATTTT. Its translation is CASSRIGGPVGADTQYF.

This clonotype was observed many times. DNA of the CDR3: TGTGCCAGCACCACGGAGGGATTGAGCACAGATACGCAGTATTTT. This gives the protein CASTTEGLSTDTQYF. This chain joins TRBV6-5 and TRBJ2-3; D perhaps matches TRBD2 (6 bases). This CDR3 contains 15 residues. The germline V gene has CDR1 MNHEY and CDR2 SVGAGI. The V end was cut by 7 bases, the J end by 0 bases, with 14 bases between.